A selection of T cell receptor beta chains follows, all from one sample in a study of T-cell reconstitution after alpha-beta-depleted transplantation in children. TCRdb re-called the PCR reads through MiXCR, storing one row per CDR3 protein. The sample yields about 250,000 distinct CDR3 sequences, 20% to 30% seen once. The specimen comprised PBMCs, mostly from graft donor cells, sampled 360 days after TCRalphabeta/CD19-depleted stem cell transplant. The receptors stem from a female patient aged 2-9 years who had a stem cell transplant for congenital amegakaryocytic thrombocytopenia, so the T cells may come from the graft donor. Both conserved end residues are part of each CDR3. D genes are given only for firm matches. Part of the rows lack a size; the others show once, few, many or a class for expanded clones.

v_call: TRBV7-9; clone_size: few; d_call: TRBD2; j_call: TRBJ2-1; cdr3_nt: TGTGCCAGCAGTTCATTCCTAGCGGGAGTCCACAATGAGCAGTTCTTC; cdr3_aa: CASSSFLAGVHNEQFF
v_call: TRBV6-1; clone_size: .; d_call: .; j_call: TRBJ2-5; cdr3_nt: TGTGCCAGCAGGGTCCTTCATGGGGTGAGCGAGACCCAGTACTTC; cdr3_aa: CASRVLHGVSETQYF
v_call: TRBV28; clone_size: few; d_call: .; j_call: TRBJ2-3; cdr3_nt: TGTGCCAGTTCGAGTGGCGGAGGGGGGCACACAGATACGCAGTATTTT; cdr3_aa: CASSSGGGGHTDTQYF
v_call: TRBV6-1; clone_size: .; d_call: .; j_call: TRBJ2-3; cdr3_nt: TGTGCCAGCAGCGTTCTCCAGGGGAAAGAGCACACAGATACGCAGTATTTT; cdr3_aa: CASSVLQGKEHTDTQYF
v_call: TRBV28; clone_size: .; d_call: .; j_call: TRBJ2-7; cdr3_nt: TGTGCCAGCAGTTTTGGCCCCCTTGAACAGGCGTGGCAGTACTTC; cdr3_aa: CASSFGPLEQAWQYF
v_call: TRBV5-1; clone_size: .; d_call: .; j_call: TRBJ2-7; cdr3_nt: TGCGCCAGCAGCTTGGGATCAGGGGAGTACGAGCAGTACTTC; cdr3_aa: CASSLGSGEYEQYF
v_call: TRBV12-3/TRBV12-4; clone_size: many; d_call: TRBD1; j_call: TRBJ2-1; cdr3_nt: TGTGCCAGCAGGGGACAGGGGGAATACAATGAGCAGTTCTTC; cdr3_aa: CASRGQGEYNEQFF
v_call: TRBV7-9; clone_size: .; d_call: .; j_call: TRBJ2-5; cdr3_nt: TGTGCCAGCAGCTTCGTTCCGGAGACCAACCAAGAGACCCAGTACTTC; cdr3_aa: CASSFVPETNQETQYF
v_call: TRBV25-1; clone_size: .; d_call: TRBD1; j_call: TRBJ1-1; cdr3_nt: TGTGCCAGCAGGGACAGGGCGAGGACTGAAGCTTTCTTT; cdr3_aa: CASRDRARTEAFF
v_call: TRBV3-1; clone_size: few; d_call: .; j_call: TRBJ2-7; cdr3_nt: TGTGCCAGCAGCCAGGGAAGGACGGCGGGGCGGTACTTC; cdr3_aa: CASSQGRTAGRYF
v_call: TRBV7-9; clone_size: .; d_call: .; j_call: TRBJ2-1; cdr3_nt: TGTGCCAGCAGCTTAGACCCGGACTACAACAGTGAGCAGTTCTTC; cdr3_aa: CASSLDPDYNSEQFF
v_call: TRBV2; clone_size: .; d_call: TRBD2; j_call: TRBJ2-5; cdr3_nt: TGTGCCAGCAGTGACGGAGCGGGGGTAGAGACCCAGTACTTC; cdr3_aa: CASSDGAGVETQYF
v_call: TRBV9; clone_size: few; d_call: .; j_call: TRBJ1-1; cdr3_nt: TGTGCCAGCAGCGAGGCGAGGTTTGCCGAGCCTTTCTTT; cdr3_aa: CASSEARFAEPFF
v_call: TRBV28; clone_size: .; d_call: .; j_call: TRBJ2-1; cdr3_nt: TGTGCCAGCAAAGAATTCAAAAGCTCCTACAATGAGCAGTTCTTC; cdr3_aa: CASKEFKSSYNEQFF
v_call: TRBV20-1; clone_size: .; d_call: TRBD1; j_call: TRBJ1-5; cdr3_nt: TGCAGTGCTTGGGACAGGGCATACAATCAGCCCCAGCATTTT; cdr3_aa: CSAWDRAYNQPQHF
v_call: TRBV5-1; clone_size: .; d_call: .; j_call: TRBJ2-7; cdr3_nt: TGCGCCAGCAGCTTGGCCCGCGACTACGAGCAGTACTTC; cdr3_aa: CASSLARDYEQYF
v_call: TRBV6-1; clone_size: few; d_call: TRBD1; j_call: TRBJ2-2; cdr3_nt: TGTGCCAGCAGTGATCGGGACAGGGCGAACACCGGGGAGCTGTTTTTT; cdr3_aa: CASSDRDRANTGELFF
v_call: TRBV4-2; clone_size: .; d_call: .; j_call: TRBJ2-7; cdr3_nt: TGTGCCAGCAGCCAAGGTTGGCGACAGAGCTCCTACGAGCAGTACTTC; cdr3_aa: CASSQGWRQSSYEQYF
v_call: TRBV25-1; clone_size: .; d_call: TRBD2; j_call: TRBJ2-7; cdr3_nt: TGTGCCAGTGGACTAGCGGGAGACTACGAGCAGTACTTC; cdr3_aa: CASGLAGDYEQYF
v_call: TRBV12-3/TRBV12-4; clone_size: .; d_call: .; j_call: TRBJ2-2; cdr3_nt: TGTGCCAGCGGTTACACCGGGGAGCTGTTTTTT; cdr3_aa: CASGYTGELFF
v_call: TRBV21-1; clone_size: .; d_call: .; j_call: TRBJ1-5; cdr3_nt: TGTGCCAGCCCGCAGGGGGGCAGCTTCTATAGCAATCAGCCCCAGCATTTT; cdr3_aa: CASPQGGSFYSNQPQHF
v_call: TRBV2; clone_size: few; d_call: .; j_call: TRBJ1-3; cdr3_nt: TGTGCCAGCAAACTCATCCAGGGATCTGGCTCTGGAAACACCATATATTTT; cdr3_aa: CASKLIQGSGSGNTIYF
v_call: TRBV10-3; clone_size: few; d_call: .; j_call: TRBJ1-2; cdr3_nt: TGTGCCATCAGTGTCGGCAGCAAGATCAACTATGGCTACACCTTC; cdr3_aa: CAISVGSKINYGYTF
v_call: TRBV12-3/TRBV12-4; clone_size: many; d_call: TRBD2; j_call: TRBJ2-3; cdr3_nt: TGTGCCAGCAGTCCAAGCAATACCACCTGGACTAGCGGGAGTCGAGATACGCAGTATTTT; cdr3_aa: CASSPSNTTWTSGSRDTQYF
v_call: TRBV4-1; clone_size: .; d_call: .; j_call: TRBJ2-1; cdr3_nt: TGCGCCAGCAGCCCTTTGGGGCTGGATAACAATGAGCAGTTCTTC; cdr3_aa: CASSPLGLDNNEQFF
v_call: TRBV7-9; clone_size: .; d_call: .; j_call: TRBJ2-2; cdr3_nt: TGTGCCAGCAGCTTGACGGGTCGGGAACACGGGGAGCTGTTTTTT; cdr3_aa: CASSLTGREHGELFF
v_call: TRBV28; clone_size: few; d_call: TRBD2; j_call: TRBJ2-2; cdr3_nt: TGTGCCAGCAGCCCTAGCGGGAGGGCCCCCGGGGAGCTGTTTTTT; cdr3_aa: CASSPSGRAPGELFF
v_call: TRBV20-1; clone_size: .; d_call: .; j_call: TRBJ1-1; cdr3_nt: TGCAGTGCTAGAGGCCCCAGACCGGGGATAAACACTGAAGCTTTCTTT; cdr3_aa: CSARGPRPGINTEAFF
v_call: TRBV3-1; clone_size: .; d_call: .; j_call: TRBJ2-4; cdr3_nt: TGTGCCAGCAGCCAAGAGAGGACGGGTCACATTCAGTACTTC; cdr3_aa: CASSQERTGHIQYF
v_call: TRBV28; clone_size: few; d_call: TRBD1; j_call: TRBJ1-1; cdr3_nt: TGTGCCAGCAGTAAACAGGGGATAGGGAACACTGAAGCTTTCTTT; cdr3_aa: CASSKQGIGNTEAFF
v_call: TRBV20-1; clone_size: few; d_call: TRBD2; j_call: TRBJ2-1; cdr3_nt: TGCAGTGCTAGCAGACTAGCGGGGGACTACAATGAGCAGTTCTTC; cdr3_aa: CSASRLAGDYNEQFF
v_call: TRBV7-6; clone_size: few; d_call: .; j_call: TRBJ2-7; cdr3_nt: TGTGCCAGCAGCTTAAATGGGGGCTACGAGCAGTACTTC; cdr3_aa: CASSLNGGYEQYF
v_call: TRBV4-1; clone_size: few; d_call: .; j_call: TRBJ1-1; cdr3_nt: TGCGCCAGCAGCCAGGGGGACATTAGTACTGAAGCTTTCTTT; cdr3_aa: CASSQGDISTEAFF
v_call: TRBV12-3/TRBV12-4; clone_size: few; d_call: .; j_call: TRBJ2-7; cdr3_nt: TGTGCCAGCAGTTTTGTGACACAGACCTACGAGCAGTACTTC; cdr3_aa: CASSFVTQTYEQYF
v_call: TRBV12-3/TRBV12-4; clone_size: .; d_call: TRBD2; j_call: TRBJ2-5; cdr3_nt: TGTGCCAGCAGTCTCCGGACTAGCGGGGGGGAAGAGACCCAGTACTTC; cdr3_aa: CASSLRTSGGEETQYF
v_call: TRBV5-1; clone_size: .; d_call: .; j_call: TRBJ1-4; cdr3_nt: TGCGCCAGCAGCTTGGGGACAGTGACTAATGAAAAACTGTTTTTT; cdr3_aa: CASSLGTVTNEKLFF
v_call: TRBV9; clone_size: few; d_call: .; j_call: TRBJ1-4; cdr3_nt: TGTGCCAGCAGCCTCGGGACAACGAATGAAAAACTGTTTTTT; cdr3_aa: CASSLGTTNEKLFF
v_call: TRBV29-1; clone_size: few; d_call: .; j_call: TRBJ2-3; cdr3_nt: TGCAGCGTTGATATGGAATTGAGCACAGATACGCAGTATTTT; cdr3_aa: CSVDMELSTDTQYF
v_call: TRBV3-1; clone_size: .; d_call: .; j_call: TRBJ2-7; cdr3_nt: TGTGCCAGCAGCGAAGCCCCCGGGACTGAATACGAGCAGTACTTC; cdr3_aa: CASSEAPGTEYEQYF
v_call: TRBV24-1; clone_size: .; d_call: TRBD1; j_call: TRBJ2-7; cdr3_nt: TGTGCCACCAGTGGGACAGGGGGTTACGAGCAGTACTTC; cdr3_aa: CATSGTGGYEQYF
v_call: TRBV20-1; clone_size: .; d_call: TRBD1; j_call: TRBJ2-5; cdr3_nt: TGCAGTGTAACGACAGGGCTTGGGGAGACCCAGTACTTC; cdr3_aa: CSVTTGLGETQYF
v_call: TRBV2; clone_size: .; d_call: .; j_call: TRBJ2-1; cdr3_nt: TGTGCCAGCAGTGAAGGGGGTGGATACAATGAGCAGTTCTTC; cdr3_aa: CASSEGGGYNEQFF
v_call: TRBV15; clone_size: few; d_call: .; j_call: TRBJ1-2; cdr3_nt: TGTGCCACCAGCAGTAACGTGTATTGGCATGGCTACACCTTC; cdr3_aa: CATSSNVYWHGYTF
v_call: TRBV2; clone_size: .; d_call: .; j_call: TRBJ2-7; cdr3_nt: TGTGCCAGCAGCTTGAAGACTGGACCCTACGAGCAGTACTTC; cdr3_aa: CASSLKTGPYEQYF
v_call: TRBV7-3; clone_size: .; d_call: TRBD2; j_call: TRBJ2-1; cdr3_nt: TGTGCCAGCAGCTTAGCTCCCACTAGCGCGACCTACAATGAGCAGTTCTTC; cdr3_aa: CASSLAPTSATYNEQFF
v_call: TRBV5-5; clone_size: .; d_call: .; j_call: TRBJ1-4; cdr3_nt: TGTGCCAGCAGCTTACAGGGCGCGGATGAAAAACTGTTTTTT; cdr3_aa: CASSLQGADEKLFF
v_call: TRBV14; clone_size: .; d_call: .; j_call: TRBJ2-7; cdr3_nt: TGTGCCAGCAGCCAAGGTTACTACGAGCAGTACTTC; cdr3_aa: CASSQGYYEQYF
v_call: TRBV5-1; clone_size: few; d_call: .; j_call: TRBJ2-4; cdr3_nt: TGCGCCAGCAGCTCAATGGAGCGGGCGGCCAAAAACATTCAGTACTTC; cdr3_aa: CASSSMERAAKNIQYF
v_call: TRBV7-9; clone_size: .; d_call: TRBD1; j_call: TRBJ2-7; cdr3_nt: TGTGCCAGCAGCTTTTTTGCGGCAGGGGGATACGAGCAGTACTTC; cdr3_aa: CASSFFAAGGYEQYF
v_call: TRBV2; clone_size: few; d_call: .; j_call: TRBJ2-4; cdr3_nt: TGTGCCAGCAGTGTCTATATAGTCAAAAACATTCAGTACTTC; cdr3_aa: CASSVYIVKNIQYF
v_call: TRBV20-1; clone_size: few; d_call: TRBD2; j_call: TRBJ2-7; cdr3_nt: TGCAGTGCTAGAAATAGCGGGAGATTCAACGAGCAGTACTTC; cdr3_aa: CSARNSGRFNEQYF
v_call: TRBV6-2/TRBV6-3; clone_size: few; d_call: TRBD1; j_call: TRBJ1-5; cdr3_nt: TGTGCCAGCAGTGACAGGGTGAGCCCAAATCAGCCCCAGCATTTT; cdr3_aa: CASSDRVSPNQPQHF
v_call: TRBV10-3; clone_size: .; d_call: .; j_call: TRBJ2-5; cdr3_nt: TGTGCCATCAGTGAAAGCCCCCAAGAGACCCAGTACTTC; cdr3_aa: CAISESPQETQYF
v_call: TRBV29-1; clone_size: few; d_call: .; j_call: TRBJ1-2; cdr3_nt: TGCAGCGTCGGAAGGGCACAGGAAAGCAGGAGGGGCTACACCTTC; cdr3_aa: CSVGRAQESRRGYTF
v_call: TRBV20-1; clone_size: .; d_call: .; j_call: TRBJ2-1; cdr3_nt: TGCAGTGCTAGGGGGATTCCCCTCAGGCGAGTCCCCTACAATGAGCAGTTCTTC; cdr3_aa: CSARGIPLRRVPYNEQFF
v_call: TRBV5-1; clone_size: .; d_call: .; j_call: TRBJ1-6; cdr3_nt: TGCGCCAGCAGTGTGAACAGCGGGGATTCACCCCTCCACTTT; cdr3_aa: CASSVNSGDSPLHF
v_call: TRBV7-2; clone_size: .; d_call: .; j_call: TRBJ1-1; cdr3_nt: TGTGCCAGCAGCATACGGGAGAACACTGAAGCTTTCTTT; cdr3_aa: CASSIRENTEAFF
v_call: TRBV6-1; clone_size: .; d_call: .; j_call: TRBJ2-1; cdr3_nt: TGTGCCAGCAGTGAGCCCGGACGCTCCTACAATGAGCAGTTCTTC; cdr3_aa: CASSEPGRSYNEQFF
v_call: TRBV11-2; clone_size: few; d_call: .; j_call: TRBJ2-5; cdr3_nt: TGTGCCAGCAGGGACCTAGCGCGGGAGACCCAGTACTTC; cdr3_aa: CASRDLARETQYF